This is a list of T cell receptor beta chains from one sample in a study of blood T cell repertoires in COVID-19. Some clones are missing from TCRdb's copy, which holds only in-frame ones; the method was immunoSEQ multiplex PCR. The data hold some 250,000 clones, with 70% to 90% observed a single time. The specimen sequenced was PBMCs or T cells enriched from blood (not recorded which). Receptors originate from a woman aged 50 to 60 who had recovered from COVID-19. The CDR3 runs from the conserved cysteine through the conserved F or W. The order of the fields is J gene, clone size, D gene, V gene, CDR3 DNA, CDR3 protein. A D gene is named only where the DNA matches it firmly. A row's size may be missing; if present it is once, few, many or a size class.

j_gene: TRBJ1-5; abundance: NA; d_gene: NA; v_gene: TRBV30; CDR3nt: TGTGCCTGGAGTGAACTAGGGCCCCAGCATTTT; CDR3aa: CAWSELGPQHF
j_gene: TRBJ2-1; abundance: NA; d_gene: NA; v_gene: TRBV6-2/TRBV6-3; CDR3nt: TGTGCCAGCAGCCCCTTCAATGAGCAGTTCTTC; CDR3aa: CASSPFNEQFF
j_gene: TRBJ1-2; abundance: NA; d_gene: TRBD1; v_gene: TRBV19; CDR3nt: TGTGCCAGTAGTCGTGACAGGGGGCCTGGAGGGTATGGCTACACCTTC; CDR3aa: CASSRDRGPGGYGYTF
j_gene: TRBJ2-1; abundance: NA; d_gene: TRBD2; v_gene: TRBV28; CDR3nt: TGTGCCAGCAGTTTAGGTTCTAGCGGGAGCGGCCCCAATGAGCAGTTCTTC; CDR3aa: CASSLGSSGSGPNEQFF
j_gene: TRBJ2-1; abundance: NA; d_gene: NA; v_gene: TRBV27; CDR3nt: TGTGCCAGCAGTCTCACCGCTACAGGGAATGAGCAGTTCTTC; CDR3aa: CASSLTATGNEQFF
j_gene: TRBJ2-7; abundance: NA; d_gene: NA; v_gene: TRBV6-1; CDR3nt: TGTGCCAGCAGTGAAGCAGGGGATAACTACGAGCAGTACTTC; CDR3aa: CASSEAGDNYEQYF
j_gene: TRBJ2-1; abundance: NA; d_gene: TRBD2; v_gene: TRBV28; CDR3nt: TGTGCCAGCAGTTTACTAGCGGGAAAGAACAATGAGCAGTTCTTC; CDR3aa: CASSLLAGKNNEQFF
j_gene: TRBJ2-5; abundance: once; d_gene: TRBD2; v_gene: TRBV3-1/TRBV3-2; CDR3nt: TGTGCCTCCACGGATTTGGGGGGAGGGGAGACCCAGTACTTC; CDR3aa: CASTDLGGGETQYF
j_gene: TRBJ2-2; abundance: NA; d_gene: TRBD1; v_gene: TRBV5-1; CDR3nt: TGCGCCAGCAGCTTGAGGGTCTCCGGGACAGGGTACACCGGGGAGCTGTTTTTT; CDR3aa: CASSLRVSGTGYTGELFF
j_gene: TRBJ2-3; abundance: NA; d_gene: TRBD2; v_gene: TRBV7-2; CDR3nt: TGTGCCAGCAGCAAACTAGCGGGAGCAGATACGCAGTATTTT; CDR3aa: CASSKLAGADTQYF
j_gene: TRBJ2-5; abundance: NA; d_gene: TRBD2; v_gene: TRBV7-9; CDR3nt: TGTGCCAGCAGGCCGGGACTAGCGGGTCAAGAGACCCAGTACTTC; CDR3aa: CASRPGLAGQETQYF
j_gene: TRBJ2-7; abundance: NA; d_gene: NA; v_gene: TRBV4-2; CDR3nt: TGTGCCAGCAGCCTTTCGAACGGGAGAAGAGACGAGCAGTACTTC; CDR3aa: CASSLSNGRRDEQYF
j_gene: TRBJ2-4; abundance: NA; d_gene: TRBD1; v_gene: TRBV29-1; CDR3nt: TGCAGCGTTAGACAGGGAAGGGACATTCAGTACTTC; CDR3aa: CSVRQGRDIQYF
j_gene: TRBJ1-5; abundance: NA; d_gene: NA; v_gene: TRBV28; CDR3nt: TGTGCCAGCAGATCCCCGGGACACTATAGCAATCAGCCCCAGCATTTT; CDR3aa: CASRSPGHYSNQPQHF
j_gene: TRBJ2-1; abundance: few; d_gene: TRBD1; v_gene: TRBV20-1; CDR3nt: TGCAGCCGACAGGGGGCCAATGAGCAGTTCTTC; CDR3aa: CSRQGANEQFF
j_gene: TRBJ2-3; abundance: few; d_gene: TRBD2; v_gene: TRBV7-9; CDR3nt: TGTGCCAGCAGCTTAGAAGAAGGGACTAGAGTCACAGATACGCAGTATTTT; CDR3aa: CASSLEEGTRVTDTQYF
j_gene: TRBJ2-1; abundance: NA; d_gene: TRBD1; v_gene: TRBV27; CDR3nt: TGTGCCAGCAGTTTCGCGGGACAGGGGGTCTACAATGAGCAGTTCTTC; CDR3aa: CASSFAGQGVYNEQFF
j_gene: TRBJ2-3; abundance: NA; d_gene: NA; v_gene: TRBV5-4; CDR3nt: TGTGCCAGCAGCTGGGAGACTAGCACAGATACGCAGTATTTT; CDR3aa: CASSWETSTDTQYF
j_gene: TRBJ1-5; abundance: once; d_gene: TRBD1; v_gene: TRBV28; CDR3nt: TGTGCCAGCCGAGACAGGGTTGGCAATCAGCCCCAGCATTTT; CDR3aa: CASRDRVGNQPQHF
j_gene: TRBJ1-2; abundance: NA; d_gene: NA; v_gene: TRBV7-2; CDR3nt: TGTGCCAGCAGCTACAGGGCTAACTATGGCTACACCTTC; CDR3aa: CASSYRANYGYTF
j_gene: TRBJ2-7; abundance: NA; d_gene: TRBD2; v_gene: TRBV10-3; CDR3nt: TGTGCCATCAGAGAACTAGCGGCCTCCTACGAGCAGTACTTC; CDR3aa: CAIRELAASYEQYF
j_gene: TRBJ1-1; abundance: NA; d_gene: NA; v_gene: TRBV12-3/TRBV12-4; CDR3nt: TGTGCCAGCAGTTTAGGACTAGGGGCAGCTTTCTTT; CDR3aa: CASSLGLGAAFF
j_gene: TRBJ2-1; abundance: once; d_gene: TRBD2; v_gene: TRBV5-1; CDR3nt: TGCGCCAGCAGCTTGTTGCGGGAGGGCCTTAATGAGCAGTTCTTC; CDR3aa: CASSLLREGLNEQFF
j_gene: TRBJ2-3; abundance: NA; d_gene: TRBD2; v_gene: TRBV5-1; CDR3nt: TGCGCCAGCAGCCAACTAGCGGGAGGAGAAACAGATACGCAGTATTTT; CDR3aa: CASSQLAGGETDTQYF
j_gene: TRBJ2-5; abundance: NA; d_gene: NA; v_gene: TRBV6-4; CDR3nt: TGTGCCAGCAGTGACTACCCGGGGGAGACCCAGTACTTC; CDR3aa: CASSDYPGETQYF
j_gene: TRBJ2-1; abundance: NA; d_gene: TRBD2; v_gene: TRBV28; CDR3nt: TGTGCCAGCAGTTTTGGGGGACTAAACAATGAGCAGTTCTTC; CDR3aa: CASSFGGLNNEQFF
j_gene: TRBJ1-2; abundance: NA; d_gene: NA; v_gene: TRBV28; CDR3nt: TGTGCCAGCAGTTTATGGGGCCCCTACTATGGCTACACCTTC; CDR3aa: CASSLWGPYYGYTF
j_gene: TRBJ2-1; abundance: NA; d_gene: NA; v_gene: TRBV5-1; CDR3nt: TGCGCCAGCAGCTTGGGACTAGACCCCTACAATGAGCAGTTCTTC; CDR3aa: CASSLGLDPYNEQFF
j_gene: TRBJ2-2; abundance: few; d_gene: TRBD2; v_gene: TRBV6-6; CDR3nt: TGTGCCAGCAGTCACGCCCCTAGCGGGAGTAGGACCGGGGAGCTGTTTTTT; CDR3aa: CASSHAPSGSRTGELFF
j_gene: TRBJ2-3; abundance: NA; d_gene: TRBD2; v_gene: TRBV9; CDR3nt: TGTGCCAGCAGCGTGGGTCCTAGCGGGAGGGCCGCACGAGAAGGGGGAGATACGCAGTATTTT; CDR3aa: CASSVGPSGRAAREGGDTQYF
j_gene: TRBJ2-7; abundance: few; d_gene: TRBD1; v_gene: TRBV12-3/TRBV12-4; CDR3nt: TGTGCCAGCAGTCCGGGACAGACGGCCGAGCAGTACTTC; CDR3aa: CASSPGQTAEQYF
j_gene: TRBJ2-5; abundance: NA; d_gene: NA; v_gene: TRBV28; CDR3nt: TGTGCCAGCAGCCCTCTGAGGACTACCTCACAAGAGACCCAGTACTTC; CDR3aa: CASSPLRTTSQETQYF
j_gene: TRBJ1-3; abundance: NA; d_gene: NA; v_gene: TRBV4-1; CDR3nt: TGCGCCAGCAGCCCCCAAGGGGGCACCATATATTTT; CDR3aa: CASSPQGGTIYF
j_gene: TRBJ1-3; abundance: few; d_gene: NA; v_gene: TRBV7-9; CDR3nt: TGTGCCAGCAGCTTAATCGGCTCTGGAAACACCATATATTTT; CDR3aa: CASSLIGSGNTIYF
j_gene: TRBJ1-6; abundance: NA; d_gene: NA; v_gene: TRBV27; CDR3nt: TGTGCCAGCAGTTCTCAGACAGGCTCTTCACCCCTCCACTTT; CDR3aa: CASSSQTGSSPLHF
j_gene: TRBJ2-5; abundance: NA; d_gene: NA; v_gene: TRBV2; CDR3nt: TGTGCCAGCACCTTACTAGGACTGGTAGAGACCCAGTACTTC; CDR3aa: CASTLLGLVETQYF
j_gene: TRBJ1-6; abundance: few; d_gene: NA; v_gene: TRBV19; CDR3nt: TGTGCCAGTAGTATCCGCCGAGAGGCTGGGAATTCACCCCTCCACTTT; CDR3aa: CASSIRREAGNSPLHF
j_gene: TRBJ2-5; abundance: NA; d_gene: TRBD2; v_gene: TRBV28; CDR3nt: TGTGCCAGCAGTTTAAGCGGAGGGAGGGGAAGCGTTGGAAAGACCCAGTACTTC; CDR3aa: CASSLSGGRGSVGKTQYF
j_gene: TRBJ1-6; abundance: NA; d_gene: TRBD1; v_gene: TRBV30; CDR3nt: TGTGCCTGGAGCGGACAGGGGGTTTTTGGTTCACCCCTCCACTTT; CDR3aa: CAWSGQGVFGSPLHF
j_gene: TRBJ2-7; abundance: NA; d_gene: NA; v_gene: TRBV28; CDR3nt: TGTGCCAGCAGTTTACGACTGCCATACGAGCAGTACTTC; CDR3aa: CASSLRLPYEQYF
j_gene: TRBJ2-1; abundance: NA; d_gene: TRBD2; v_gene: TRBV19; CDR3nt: TGTGCCAGTAGTATAGCCTTAACTAGCGGGAGGCCGAATGAGCAGTTCTTC; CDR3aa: CASSIALTSGRPNEQFF
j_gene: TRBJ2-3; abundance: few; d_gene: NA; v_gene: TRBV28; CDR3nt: TGTGCCAGCAGCCCTCTAGCGATTAGCACAGATACGCAGTATTTT; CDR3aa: CASSPLAISTDTQYF
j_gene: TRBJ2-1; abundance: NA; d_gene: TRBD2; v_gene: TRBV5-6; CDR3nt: TGTGCCAGCAGCTTGGCAACTAGCGAATATGAGCAGTTCTTC; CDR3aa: CASSLATSEYEQFF
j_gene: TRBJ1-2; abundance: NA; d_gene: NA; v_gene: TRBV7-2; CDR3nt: TGTGCCAGCAGCTTAGAACAGACTAACTATGGCTACACCTTC; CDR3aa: CASSLEQTNYGYTF
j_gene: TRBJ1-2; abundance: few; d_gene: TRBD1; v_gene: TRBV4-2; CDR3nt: TGTGCCAGCAGCCAAGCCGGACAGGGGGGTTACTATGGCTACACCTTC; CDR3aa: CASSQAGQGGYYGYTF
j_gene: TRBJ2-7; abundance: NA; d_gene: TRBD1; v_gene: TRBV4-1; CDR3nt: TGCGCCAGCAGCCCTTCCGGACAGGGCTCCTACGAGCAGTACTTC; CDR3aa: CASSPSGQGSYEQYF
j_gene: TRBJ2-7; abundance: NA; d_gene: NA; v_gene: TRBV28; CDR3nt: TGTGCCAGCAGTCCGGGAGCCGCCTACGAGCAGTACTTC; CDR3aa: CASSPGAAYEQYF
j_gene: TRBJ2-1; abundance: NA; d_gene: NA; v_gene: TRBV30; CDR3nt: TGTGCCTGGAGCCCTAAGCTTGTAAATGAGCAGTTCTTC; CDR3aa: CAWSPKLVNEQFF
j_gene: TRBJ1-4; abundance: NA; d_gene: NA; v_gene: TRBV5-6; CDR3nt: TGTGCCAGCAGCTTGGCCGTCAGGCCCGGCGACGGACTGTTTTTT; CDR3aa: CASSLAVRPGDGLFF
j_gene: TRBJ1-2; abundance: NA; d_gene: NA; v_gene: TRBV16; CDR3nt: TGTGCCAGCAGCCAATTGGGGCAGGGGAGCTATGGCTACACCTTC; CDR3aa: CASSQLGQGSYGYTF
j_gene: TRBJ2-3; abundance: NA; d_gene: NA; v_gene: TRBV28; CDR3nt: TGTGCCAGCAGTTCGTCGAGGGATACGCAGTATTTT; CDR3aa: CASSSSRDTQYF
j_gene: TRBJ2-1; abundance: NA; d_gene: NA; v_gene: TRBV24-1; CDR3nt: TGTGCCACCAGTGGCGGAAGGATGGATCTCTACAATGAGCAGTTCTTC; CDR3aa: CATSGGRMDLYNEQFF
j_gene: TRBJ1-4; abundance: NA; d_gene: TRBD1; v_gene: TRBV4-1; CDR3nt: TGCGCCAGCAGGGAACCGGGACAGGGAAAAGAAAAACTGTTTTTT; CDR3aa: CASREPGQGKEKLFF
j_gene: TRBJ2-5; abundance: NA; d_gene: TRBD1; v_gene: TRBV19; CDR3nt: TGTGCCAGTAGCATCTCCGGGACAGGACTACTCCAAGAGACCCAGTACTTC; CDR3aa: CASSISGTGLLQETQYF